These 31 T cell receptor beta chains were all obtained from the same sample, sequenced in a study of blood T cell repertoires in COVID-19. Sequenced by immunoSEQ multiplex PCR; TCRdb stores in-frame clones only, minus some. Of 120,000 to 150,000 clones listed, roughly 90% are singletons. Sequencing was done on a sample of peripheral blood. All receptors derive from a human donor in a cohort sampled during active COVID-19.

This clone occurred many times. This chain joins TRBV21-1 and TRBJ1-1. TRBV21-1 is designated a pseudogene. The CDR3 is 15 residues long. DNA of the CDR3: TGTGCCAGCACCGAAAAGGAGGGGTGGGACACTGAAGCTTTCTTT. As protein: CASTEKEGWDTEAFF.

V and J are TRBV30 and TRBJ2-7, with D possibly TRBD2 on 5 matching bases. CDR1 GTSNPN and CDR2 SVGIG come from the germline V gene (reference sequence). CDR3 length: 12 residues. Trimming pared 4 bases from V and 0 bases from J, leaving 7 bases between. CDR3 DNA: TGTGCCTGGATGGGAGACTCCTACGAGCAGTACTTC. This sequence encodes CAWMGDSYEQYF. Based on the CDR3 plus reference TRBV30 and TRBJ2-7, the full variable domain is SQTIHQWPATLVQPVGSPLSLECTVEGTSNPNLYWYRQAAGRGLQLLFYSVGIGQISSEVPQNLSASRPQDRQFILSSKKLLLSDSGFYLCAWMGDSYEQYFGPGTRLTVT.

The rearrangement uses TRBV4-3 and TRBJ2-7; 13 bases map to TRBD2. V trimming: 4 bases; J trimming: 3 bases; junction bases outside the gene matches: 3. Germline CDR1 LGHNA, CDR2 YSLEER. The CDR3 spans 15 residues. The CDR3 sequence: CASSLTSGGYYEQYF. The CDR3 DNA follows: TGCGCCAGCAGCCTGACTAGCGGGGGGTACTACGAGCAGTACTTC.

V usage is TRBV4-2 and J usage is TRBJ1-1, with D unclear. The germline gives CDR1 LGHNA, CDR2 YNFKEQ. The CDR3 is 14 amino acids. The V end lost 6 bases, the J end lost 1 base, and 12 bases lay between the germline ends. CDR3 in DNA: TGTGCCAGCAGACTCGTCGACACGAACACTGAAGCTTTCTTT. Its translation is CASRLVDTNTEAFF.

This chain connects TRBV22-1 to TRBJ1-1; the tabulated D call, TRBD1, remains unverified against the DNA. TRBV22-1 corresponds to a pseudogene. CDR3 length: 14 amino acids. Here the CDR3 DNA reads TGTCCTGGGAGCTACAACACAGCGAACACTGAAGCTTTCTTT. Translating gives CPGSYNTANTEAFF.

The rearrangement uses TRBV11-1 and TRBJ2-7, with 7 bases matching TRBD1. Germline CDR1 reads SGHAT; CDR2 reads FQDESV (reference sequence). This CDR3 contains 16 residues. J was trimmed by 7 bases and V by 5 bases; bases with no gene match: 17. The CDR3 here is CASSMRDRVPRGEQYF. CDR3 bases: TGTGCCAGCAGCATGCGAGACAGGGTACCGAGGGGAGAGCAGTACTTC.

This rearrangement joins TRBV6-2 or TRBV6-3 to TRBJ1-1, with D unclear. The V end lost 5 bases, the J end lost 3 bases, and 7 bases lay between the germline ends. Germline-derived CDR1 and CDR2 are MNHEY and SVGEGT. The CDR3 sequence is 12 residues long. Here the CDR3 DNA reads TGTGCCAGCAGTACAGATTACACTGAAGCTTTCTTT. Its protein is CASSTDYTEAFF.

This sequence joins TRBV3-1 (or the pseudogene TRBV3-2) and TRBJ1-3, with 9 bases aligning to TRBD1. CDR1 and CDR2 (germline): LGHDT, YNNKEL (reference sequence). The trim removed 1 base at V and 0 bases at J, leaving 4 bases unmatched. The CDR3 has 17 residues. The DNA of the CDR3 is TGTGCCAGCAGCCAAGGGGACAGGGACTACTCTGGAAACACCATATATTTT. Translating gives CASSQGDRDYSGNTIYF.

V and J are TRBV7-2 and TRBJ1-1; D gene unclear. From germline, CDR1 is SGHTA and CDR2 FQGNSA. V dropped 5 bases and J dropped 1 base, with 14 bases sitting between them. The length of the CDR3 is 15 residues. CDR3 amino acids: CASSLSRHANTEAFF. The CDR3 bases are TGTGCCAGCAGCCTAAGCCGACACGCGAACACTGAAGCTTTCTTT.

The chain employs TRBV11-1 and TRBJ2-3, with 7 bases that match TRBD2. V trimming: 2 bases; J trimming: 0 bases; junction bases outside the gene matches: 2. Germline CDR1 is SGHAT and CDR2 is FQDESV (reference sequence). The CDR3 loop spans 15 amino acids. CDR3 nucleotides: TGTGCCAGCAGCTTAAGGCGGGGGAGCACAGATACGCAGTATTTT. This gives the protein CASSLRRGSTDTQYF.

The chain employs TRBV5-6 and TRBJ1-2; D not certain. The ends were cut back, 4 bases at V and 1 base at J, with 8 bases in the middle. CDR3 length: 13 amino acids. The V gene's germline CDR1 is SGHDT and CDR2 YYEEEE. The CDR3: CASSPPGNYGYTF. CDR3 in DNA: TGTGCCAGCAGCCCGCCGGGTAACTATGGCTACACCTTC. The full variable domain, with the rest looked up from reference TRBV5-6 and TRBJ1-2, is DAGVTQSPTHLIKTRGQQVTLRCSPKSGHDTVSWYQQALGQGPQFIFQYYEEEERQRGNFPDRFSGHQFPNYSSELNVNALLLGDSALYLCASSPPGNYGYTFGSGTRLTVV.

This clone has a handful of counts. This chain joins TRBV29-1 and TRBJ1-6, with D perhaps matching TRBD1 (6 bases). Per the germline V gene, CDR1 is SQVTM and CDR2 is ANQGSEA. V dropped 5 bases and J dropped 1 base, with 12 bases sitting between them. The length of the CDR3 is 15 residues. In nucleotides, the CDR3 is TGCAGCGTTATGGACAGTCAATCCTATAATTCACCCCTCCACTTT. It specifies CSVMDSQSYNSPLHF. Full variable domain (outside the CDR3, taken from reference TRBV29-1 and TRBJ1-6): SAVISQKPSRDICQRGTSLTIQCQVDSQVTMMFWYRQQPGQSLTLIATANQGSEATYESGFVIDKFPISRPNLTFSTLTVSNMSPEDSSIYLCSVMDSQSYNSPLHFGNGTRLTVT.

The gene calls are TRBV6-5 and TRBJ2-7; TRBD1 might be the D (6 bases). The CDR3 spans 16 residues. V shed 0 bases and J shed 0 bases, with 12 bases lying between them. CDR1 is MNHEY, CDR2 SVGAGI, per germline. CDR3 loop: CASSYSITGSSYEQYF. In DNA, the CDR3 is TGTGCCAGCAGTTACTCAATTACAGGGAGCTCCTACGAGCAGTACTTC.

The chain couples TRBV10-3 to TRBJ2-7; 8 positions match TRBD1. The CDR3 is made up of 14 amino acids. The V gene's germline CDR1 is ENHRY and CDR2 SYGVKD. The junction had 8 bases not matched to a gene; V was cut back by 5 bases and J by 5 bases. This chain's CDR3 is CAISKDRVYDEQYF. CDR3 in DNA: TGTGCCATCAGTAAGGACAGGGTGTACGACGAGCAGTACTTC.

CDR3 in DNA: TGTGCCAGCAGCCTTGCCGGGACAGGGAACACTGAAGCTTTCTTT. Its protein is CASSLAGTGNTEAFF. The genes are TRBV9 and TRBJ1-1, with 8 bases identical to TRBD1. The CDR3 is 15 residues long. Germline CDR1 and CDR2: SGDLS and YYNGEE. Losses at the gene ends were 4 bases for V and 1 base for J; bases not matched to a gene: 6.

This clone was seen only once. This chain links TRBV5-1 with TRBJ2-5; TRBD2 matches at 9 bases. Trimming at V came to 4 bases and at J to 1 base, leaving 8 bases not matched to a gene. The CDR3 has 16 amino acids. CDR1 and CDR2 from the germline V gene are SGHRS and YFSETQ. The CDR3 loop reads CASSPPTSGAQETQYF. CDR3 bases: TGCGCCAGCAGCCCGCCGACTAGCGGAGCCCAAGAGACCCAGTACTTC.

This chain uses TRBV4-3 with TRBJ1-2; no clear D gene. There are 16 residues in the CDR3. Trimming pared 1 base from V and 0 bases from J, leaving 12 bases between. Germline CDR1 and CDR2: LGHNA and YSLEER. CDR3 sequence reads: CASSQGYGRTNYGYTF. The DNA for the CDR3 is TGCGCCAGCAGCCAAGGTTATGGCAGAACTAACTATGGCTACACCTTC.

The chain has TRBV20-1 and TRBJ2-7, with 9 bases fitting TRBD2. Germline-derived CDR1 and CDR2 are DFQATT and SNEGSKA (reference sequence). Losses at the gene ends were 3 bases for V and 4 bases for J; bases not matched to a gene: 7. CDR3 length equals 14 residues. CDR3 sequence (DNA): TGCAGTGCTAGTCTGGCGGGGGGGCTATACGAGCAGTACTTC. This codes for CSASLAGGLYEQYF.

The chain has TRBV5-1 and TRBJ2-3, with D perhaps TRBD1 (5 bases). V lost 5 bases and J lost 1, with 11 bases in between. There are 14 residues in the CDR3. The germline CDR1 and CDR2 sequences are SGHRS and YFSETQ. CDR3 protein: CASSPRAGTDTQYF. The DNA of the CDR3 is TGCGCCAGCAGTCCCAGGGCGGGCACAGATACGCAGTATTTT.

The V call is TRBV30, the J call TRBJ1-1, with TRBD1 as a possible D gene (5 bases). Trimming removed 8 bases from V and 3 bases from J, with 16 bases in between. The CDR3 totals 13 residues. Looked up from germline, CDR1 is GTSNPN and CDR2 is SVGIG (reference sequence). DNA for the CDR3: TGTGCCCGACGGGGGAATTGGGACACTGAAGCTTTCTTT. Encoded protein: CARRGNWDTEAFF.

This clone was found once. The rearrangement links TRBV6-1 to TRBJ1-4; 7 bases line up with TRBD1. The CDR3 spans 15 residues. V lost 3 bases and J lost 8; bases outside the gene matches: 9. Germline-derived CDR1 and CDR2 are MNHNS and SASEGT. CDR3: CASSDRDAGGEKLFF. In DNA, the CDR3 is TGTGCCAGCAGTGACCGGGACGCAGGGGGGGAAAAACTGTTTTTT.

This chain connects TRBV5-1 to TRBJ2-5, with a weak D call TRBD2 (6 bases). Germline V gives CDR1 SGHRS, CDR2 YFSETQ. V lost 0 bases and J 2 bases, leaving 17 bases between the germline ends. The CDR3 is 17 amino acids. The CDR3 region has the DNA TGCGCCAGCAGCTTGGGAGTAGCGGAATCCCTTCAAGAGACCCAGTACTTC. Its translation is CASSLGVAESLQETQYF.

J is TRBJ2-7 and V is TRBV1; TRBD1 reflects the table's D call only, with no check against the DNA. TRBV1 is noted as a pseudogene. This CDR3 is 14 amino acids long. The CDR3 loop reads CTSSYRGEGYEQYF. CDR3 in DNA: TGCACCAGCAGCTACAGGGGAGAGGGCTACGAGCAGTACTTC.

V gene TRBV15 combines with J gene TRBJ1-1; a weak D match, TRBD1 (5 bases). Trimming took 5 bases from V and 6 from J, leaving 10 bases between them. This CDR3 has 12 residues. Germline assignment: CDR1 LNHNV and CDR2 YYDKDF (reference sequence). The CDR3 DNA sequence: TGTGCCACCAGCTTGCGGGGCCCTGAAGCTTTCTTT. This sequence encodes CATSLRGPEAFF.

Here the CDR3 DNA reads TGTGCCAGTAGTAACTTCTACGAGCAGTACTTC. Its translation is CASSNFYEQYF. The chain combines TRBV19 with TRBJ2-7, with unresolved D. V lost 4 bases, J lost 3 bases, and 4 bases lay in between. This CDR3 spans 11 amino acids. Germline V gives CDR1 LNHDA, CDR2 SQIVND (reference sequence).

The DNA for the CDR3 is TGTGCCAGCTCCCCAGGGCGGGGGACAGGATCCTACGAGCAGTACTTC. Encoded protein: CASSPGRGTGSYEQYF. This chain joins TRBV18 and TRBJ2-7; weak D call: TRBD1 (8 bases). CDR3 length: 16 residues. The V gene lost 6 bases and the J gene lost 1 base, with 19 bases spanning the gap. The germline CDR1 and CDR2 sequences are KGHSH and LQKENI.

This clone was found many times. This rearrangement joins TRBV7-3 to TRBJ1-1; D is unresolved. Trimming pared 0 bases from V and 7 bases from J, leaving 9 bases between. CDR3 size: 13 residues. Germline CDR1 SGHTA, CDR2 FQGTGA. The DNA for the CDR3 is TGTGCCAGCAGCTTAACGATTCGGGGTGAAGCTTTCTTT. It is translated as CASSLTIRGEAFF.

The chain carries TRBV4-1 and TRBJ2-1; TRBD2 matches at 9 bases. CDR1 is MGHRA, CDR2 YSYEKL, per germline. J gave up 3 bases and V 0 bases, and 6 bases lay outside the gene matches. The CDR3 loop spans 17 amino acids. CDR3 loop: CASSQDLAGTIYNEQFF. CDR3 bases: TGCGCCAGCAGCCAAGATCTAGCGGGGACTATCTACAATGAGCAGTTCTTC.

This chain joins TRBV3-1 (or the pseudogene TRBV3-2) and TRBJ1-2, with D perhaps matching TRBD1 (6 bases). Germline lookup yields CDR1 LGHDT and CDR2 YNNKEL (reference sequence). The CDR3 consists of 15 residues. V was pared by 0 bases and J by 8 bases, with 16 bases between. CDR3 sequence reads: CASSQDTVRGKGYTF. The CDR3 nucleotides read TGTGCCAGCAGCCAAGATACCGTCAGGGGCAAGGGCTACACCTTC.

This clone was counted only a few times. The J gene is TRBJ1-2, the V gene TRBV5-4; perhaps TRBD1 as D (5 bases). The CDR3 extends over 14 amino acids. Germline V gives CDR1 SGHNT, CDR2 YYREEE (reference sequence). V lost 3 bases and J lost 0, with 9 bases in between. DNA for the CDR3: TGTGCCAGCAGCTCGGGGGGAGCTAACTATGGCTACACCTTC. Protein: CASSSGGANYGYTF.

As DNA, the CDR3 is TGTGCCTGGAGTCCCCTCCTCCAGGGGCCCCAGCATTTT. This sequence encodes CAWSPLLQGPQHF. The chain recombines TRBV30 with TRBJ1-5; tentatively, D is TRBD1 (5 bases). The CDR3 is 13 amino acids. CDR1 is GTSNPN and CDR2 is SVGIG in the germline V gene (reference sequence). V gave up 2 bases and J gave up 9 bases, with 14 bases separating them.